This T cell receptor (beta chain) is from a study of a mutant IDH1 vaccine in newly diagnosed glioma. The overall study: Patients under treatment included approximately 60% males and approximately 38% females and had a mean age of around 40 years. Earlier therapy was either radiotherapy, temozolomide, or both, and most got both.

Time point meaning: week 23, last vaccination. The content of each vaccine dose was 300 ug of mutant IDH1 20-mer peptide, and topical imiquimod accompanied it. Libraries were prepared by immunoSEQ multiplex PCR; TCRdb keeps only in-frame clonotypes and omits some of them. Of roughly 30,000 clones listed, roughly 80% were seen once; the top ten hold approximately 15%. As for this clone: What it binds is unknown.

Sequenced material: PBMCs, taken from a glioma patient whose treatment included an IDH1 peptide vaccine. The receptor was isolated from a woman in her twenties or thirties with glioma.

The CDR3 region is CASNPKGSSYEQYF. Here the CDR3 DNA reads TGTGCCAGCAACCCCAAAGGAAGCTCCTACGAGCAGTACTTC. The rearrangement joins TRBV7-9 to TRBJ2-7; the D is unclear. V lost 7 bases, J lost 0 bases, and 13 bases lay in between. Germline V gives CDR1 SEHNR, CDR2 FQNEAQ (reference sequence). The CDR3 consists of 14 residues.